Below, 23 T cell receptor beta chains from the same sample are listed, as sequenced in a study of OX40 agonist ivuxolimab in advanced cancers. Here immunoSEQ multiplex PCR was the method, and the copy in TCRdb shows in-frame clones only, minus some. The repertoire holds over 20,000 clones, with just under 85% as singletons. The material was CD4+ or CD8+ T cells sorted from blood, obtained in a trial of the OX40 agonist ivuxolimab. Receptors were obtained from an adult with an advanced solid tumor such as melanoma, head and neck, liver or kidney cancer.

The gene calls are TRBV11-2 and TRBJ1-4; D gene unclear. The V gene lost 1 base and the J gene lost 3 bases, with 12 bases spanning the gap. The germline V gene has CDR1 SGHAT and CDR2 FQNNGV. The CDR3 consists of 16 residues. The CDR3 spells CASSLGWRRANEKLFF. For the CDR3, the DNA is TGTGCCAGCAGCTTAGGCTGGCGGAGGGCTAATGAAAAACTGTTTTTT.

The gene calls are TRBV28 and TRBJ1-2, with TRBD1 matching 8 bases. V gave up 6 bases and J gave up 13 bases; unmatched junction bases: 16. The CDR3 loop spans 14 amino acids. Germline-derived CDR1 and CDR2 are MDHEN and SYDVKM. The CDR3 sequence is CASSNHPLDRAPTF. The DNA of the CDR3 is TGTGCCAGCAGCAACCACCCCCTGGACAGGGCCCCCACCTTC.

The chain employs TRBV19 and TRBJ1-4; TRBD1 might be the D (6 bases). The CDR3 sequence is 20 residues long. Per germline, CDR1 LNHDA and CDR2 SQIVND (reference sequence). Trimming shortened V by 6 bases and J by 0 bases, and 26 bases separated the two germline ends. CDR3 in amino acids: CASSPIQGPPPPTTNEKLFF. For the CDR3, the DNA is TGTGCCAGTAGCCCCATCCAGGGGCCGCCACCCCCAACAACTAATGAAAAACTGTTTTTT.

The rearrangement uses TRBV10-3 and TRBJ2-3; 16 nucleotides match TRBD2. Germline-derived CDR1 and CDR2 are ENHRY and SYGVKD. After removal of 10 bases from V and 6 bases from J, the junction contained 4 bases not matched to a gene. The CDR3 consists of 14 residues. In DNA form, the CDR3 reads TGTGCCACCGGGACTAGCGGGGGGGTGGATACGCAGTATTTT. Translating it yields CATGTSGGVDTQYF.

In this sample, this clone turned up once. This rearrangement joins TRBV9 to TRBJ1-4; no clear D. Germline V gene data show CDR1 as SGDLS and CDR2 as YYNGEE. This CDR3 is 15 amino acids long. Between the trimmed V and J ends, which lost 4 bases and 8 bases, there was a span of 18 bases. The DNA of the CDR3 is TGTGCCAGCAGCCCGGGAAGAGGGATACACGAAAAACTGTTTTTT. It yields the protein CASSPGRGIHEKLFF.

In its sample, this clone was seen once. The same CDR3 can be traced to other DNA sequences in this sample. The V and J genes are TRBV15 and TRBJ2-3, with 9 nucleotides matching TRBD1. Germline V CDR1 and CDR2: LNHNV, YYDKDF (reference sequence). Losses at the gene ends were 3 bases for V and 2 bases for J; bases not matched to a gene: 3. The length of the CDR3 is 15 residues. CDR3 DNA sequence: TGTGCCACCAGCAGGGGACAGGGAACCACAGATACGCAGTATTTT. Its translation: CATSRGQGTTDTQYF.

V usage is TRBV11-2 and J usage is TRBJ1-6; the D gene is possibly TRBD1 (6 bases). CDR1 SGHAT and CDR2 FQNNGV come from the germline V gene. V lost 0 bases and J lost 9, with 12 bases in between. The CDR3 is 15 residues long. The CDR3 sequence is CASSLEPGTTSPLHF. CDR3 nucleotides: TGTGCCAGCAGCTTAGAACCCGGGACAACTTCACCCCTCCACTTT. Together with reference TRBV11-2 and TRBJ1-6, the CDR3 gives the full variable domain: EAGVAQSPRYKIIEKRQSVAFWCNPISGHATLYWYQQILGQGPKLLIQFQNNGVVDDSQLPKDRFSAERLKGVDSTLKIQPAKLEDSAVYLCASSLEPGTTSPLHFGNGTRLTVT.

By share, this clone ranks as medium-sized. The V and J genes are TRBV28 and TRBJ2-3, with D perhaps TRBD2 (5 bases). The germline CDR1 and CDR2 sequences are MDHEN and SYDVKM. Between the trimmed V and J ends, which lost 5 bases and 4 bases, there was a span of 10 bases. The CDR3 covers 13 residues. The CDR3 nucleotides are TGTGCCAGCAGTGGAATCGGGGCAGATACGCAGTATTTT. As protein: CASSGIGADTQYF.

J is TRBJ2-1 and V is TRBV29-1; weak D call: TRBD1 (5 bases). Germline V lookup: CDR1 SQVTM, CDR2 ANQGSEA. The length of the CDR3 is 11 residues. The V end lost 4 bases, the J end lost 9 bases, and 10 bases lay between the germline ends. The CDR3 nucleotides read TGCAGCGTTGTGCTTGACAGTGAGCAGTTCTTC. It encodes CSVVLDSEQFF.

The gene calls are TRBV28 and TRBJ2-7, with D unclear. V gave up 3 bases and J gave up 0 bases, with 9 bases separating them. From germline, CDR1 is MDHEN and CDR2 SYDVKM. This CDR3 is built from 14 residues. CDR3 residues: CASSFLPSSYEQYF. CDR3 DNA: TGTGCCAGCAGTTTTTTGCCTAGCTCCTACGAGCAGTACTTC.

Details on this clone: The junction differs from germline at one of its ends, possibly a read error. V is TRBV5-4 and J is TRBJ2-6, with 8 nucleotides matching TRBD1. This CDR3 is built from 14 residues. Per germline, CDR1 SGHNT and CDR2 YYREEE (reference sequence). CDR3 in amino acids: CASTLQDRVSVLTF. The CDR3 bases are TGTGCCAGCACCTTGCAGGACAGGGTCTCCGTCCTGACTTTC.

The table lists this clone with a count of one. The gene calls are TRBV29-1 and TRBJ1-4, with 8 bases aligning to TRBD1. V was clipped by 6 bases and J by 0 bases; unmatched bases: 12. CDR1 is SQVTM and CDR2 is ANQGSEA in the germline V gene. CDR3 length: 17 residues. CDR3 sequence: CSVRPGQEIPTNEKLFF. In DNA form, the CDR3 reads TGCAGCGTCCGACCGGGACAGGAGATTCCAACTAATGAAAAACTGTTTTTT.

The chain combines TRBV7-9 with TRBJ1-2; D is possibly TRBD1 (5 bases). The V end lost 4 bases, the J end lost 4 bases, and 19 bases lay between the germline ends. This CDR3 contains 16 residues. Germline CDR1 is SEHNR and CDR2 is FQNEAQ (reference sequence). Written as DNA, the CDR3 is TGTGCCAGCAGCTCTCCGGGGCCCGGAGGGTCCTATGGCTACACCTTC. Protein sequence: CASSSPGPGGSYGYTF.

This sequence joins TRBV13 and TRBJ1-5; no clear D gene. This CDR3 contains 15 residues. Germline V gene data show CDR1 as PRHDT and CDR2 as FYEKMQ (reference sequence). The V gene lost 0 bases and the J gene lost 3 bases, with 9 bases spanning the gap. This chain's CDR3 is CASSLGRRLNQPQHF. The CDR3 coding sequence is TGTGCCAGCAGCTTAGGCCGCAGGCTCAATCAGCCCCAGCATTTT.

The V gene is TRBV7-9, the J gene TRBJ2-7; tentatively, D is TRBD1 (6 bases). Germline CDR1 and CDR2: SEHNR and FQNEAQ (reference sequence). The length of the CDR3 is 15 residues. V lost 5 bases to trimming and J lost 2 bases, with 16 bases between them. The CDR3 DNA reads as TGTGCCAGCAGCCTGCCGGGACACCCAACCTACGAGCAGTACTTC. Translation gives CASSLPGHPTYEQYF.

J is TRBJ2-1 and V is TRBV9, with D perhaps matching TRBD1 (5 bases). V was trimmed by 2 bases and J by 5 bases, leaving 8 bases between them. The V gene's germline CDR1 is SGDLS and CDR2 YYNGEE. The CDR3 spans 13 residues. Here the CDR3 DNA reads TGTGCCAGCAGCGTCCAGGGTAACAATGAGCAGTTCTTC. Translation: CASSVQGNNEQFF. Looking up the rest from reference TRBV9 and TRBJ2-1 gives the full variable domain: DSGVTQTPKHLITATGQRVTLRCSPRSGDLSVYWYQQSLDQGLQFLIQYYNGEERAKGNILERFSAQQFPDLHSELNLSSLELGDSALYFCASSVQGNNEQFFGPGTRLTVL.

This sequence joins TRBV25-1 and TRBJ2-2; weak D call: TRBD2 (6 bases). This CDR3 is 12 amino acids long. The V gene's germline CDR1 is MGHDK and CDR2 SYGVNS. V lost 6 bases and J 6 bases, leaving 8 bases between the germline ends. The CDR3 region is CASSASAGELFF. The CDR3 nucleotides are TGTGCCAGCAGCGCTAGCGCCGGGGAGCTGTTTTTT. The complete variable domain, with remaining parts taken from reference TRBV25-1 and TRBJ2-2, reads EADIYQTPRYLVIGTGKKITLECSQTMGHDKMYWYQQDPGMELHLIHYSYGVNSTEKGDLSSESTVSRIRTEHFPLTLESARPSHTSQYLCASSASAGELFFGEGSRLTVL.

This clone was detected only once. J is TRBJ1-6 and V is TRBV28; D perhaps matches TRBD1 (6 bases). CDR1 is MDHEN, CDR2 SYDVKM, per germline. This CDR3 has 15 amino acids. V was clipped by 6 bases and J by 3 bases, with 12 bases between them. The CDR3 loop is CASSNQDSYNSPLHF. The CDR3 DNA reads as TGTGCCAGCAGCAACCAGGACAGCTATAATTCACCCCTCCACTTT.

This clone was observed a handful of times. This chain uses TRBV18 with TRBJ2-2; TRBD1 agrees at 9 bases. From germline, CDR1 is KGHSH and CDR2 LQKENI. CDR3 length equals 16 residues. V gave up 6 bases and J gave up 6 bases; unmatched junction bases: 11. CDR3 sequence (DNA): TGTGCCAGCTCGGAGGGGACAGGGCTCCCTTCCGGGGAGCTGTTTTTT. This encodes CASSEGTGLPSGELFF.

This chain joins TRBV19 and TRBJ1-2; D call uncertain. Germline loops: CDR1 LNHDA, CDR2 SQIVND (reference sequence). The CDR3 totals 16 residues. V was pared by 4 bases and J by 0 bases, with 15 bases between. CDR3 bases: TGTGCCAGTAGTACGCTTACAGCCTTTTCTAACTATGGCTACACCTTC. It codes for CASSTLTAFSNYGYTF.

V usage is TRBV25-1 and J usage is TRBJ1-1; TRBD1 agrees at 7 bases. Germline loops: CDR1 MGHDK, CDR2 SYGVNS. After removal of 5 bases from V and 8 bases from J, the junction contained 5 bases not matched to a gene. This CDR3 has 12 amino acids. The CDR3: CASSPGTVEAFF. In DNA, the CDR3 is TGTGCCAGCAGTCCAGGGACAGTAGAAGCTTTCTTT.

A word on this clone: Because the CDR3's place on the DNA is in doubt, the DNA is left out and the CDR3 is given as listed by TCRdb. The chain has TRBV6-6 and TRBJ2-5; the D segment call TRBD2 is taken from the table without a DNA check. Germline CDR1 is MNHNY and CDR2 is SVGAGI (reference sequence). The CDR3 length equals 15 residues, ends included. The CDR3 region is CASSTSARGGETQYF.

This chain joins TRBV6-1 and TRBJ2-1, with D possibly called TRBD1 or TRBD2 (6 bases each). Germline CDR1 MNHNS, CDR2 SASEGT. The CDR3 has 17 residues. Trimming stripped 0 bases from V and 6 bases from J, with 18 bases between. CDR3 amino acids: CASSEARWGAGSNEQFF. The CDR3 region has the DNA TGTGCCAGCAGTGAAGCTAGGTGGGGGGCGGGAAGCAATGAGCAGTTCTTC.